The rows below give T cell receptor beta chains drawn from one sample of a study of technical replicates of blood from a few donors. Clones were read by immunoSEQ multiplex PCR, and TCRdb kept only the in-frame ones, dropping some. The sample carries tens of thousands of clones, over 90% recorded once. Specimen: T cells isolated from PBMCs. These receptors originate from a human donor in good health. CDR3s include the opening cysteine and the closing phenylalanine or tryptophan. D genes are given only for firm matches. Expanded clones get a size class; other rows say once, few or many, or leave the size out.

CDR3aa: CASSLGTLYGYTF; CDR3nt: TGTGCCAGCAGCTTAGGGACACTCTATGGCTACACCTTC; abundance: NA; j_gene: TRBJ1-2; len: 13; d_gene: NA; v_gene: TRBV11-2
CDR3aa: CASRTQGSSGNTIYF; CDR3nt: TGTGCCAGCAGAACCCAGGGATCCTCTGGAAACACCATATATTTT; abundance: NA; j_gene: TRBJ1-3; len: 15; d_gene: NA; v_gene: TRBV2
CDR3aa: CASSLFSTGGYYSPLHF; CDR3nt: TGTGCCAGCAGTTTATTCTCGACAGGGGGCTACTATTCACCCCTCCACTTT; abundance: NA; j_gene: TRBJ1-6; len: 17; d_gene: TRBD1; v_gene: TRBV28
CDR3aa: CSVGRTPGYGYTF; CDR3nt: TGCAGCGTTGGAAGGACTCCCGGCTATGGCTACACCTTC; abundance: NA; j_gene: TRBJ1-2; len: 13; d_gene: NA; v_gene: TRBV29-1
CDR3aa: CASSYTGGNYGYTF; CDR3nt: TGTGCCAGCAGTTACACAGGGGGGAACTATGGCTACACCTTC; abundance: NA; j_gene: TRBJ1-2; len: 14; d_gene: TRBD1; v_gene: TRBV6-5
CDR3aa: CAISERGGQPQHF; CDR3nt: TGTGCCATCAGTGAAAGAGGCGGGCAGCCCCAGCATTTT; abundance: few; j_gene: TRBJ1-5; len: 13; d_gene: NA; v_gene: TRBV10-3
CDR3aa: CASSEARGNGGKLFF; CDR3nt: TGTGCCAGCAGTGAAGCGCGGGGGAACGGAGGAAAACTGTTTTTT; abundance: NA; j_gene: TRBJ1-4; len: 15; d_gene: NA; v_gene: TRBV6-1
CDR3aa: CASSRDSQETQYF; CDR3nt: TGCGCCAGCAGCCGGGACAGCCAAGAGACCCAGTACTTC; abundance: NA; j_gene: TRBJ2-5; len: 13; d_gene: TRBD1; v_gene: TRBV5-1
CDR3aa: CASSPVGGFGEKLFF; CDR3nt: TGTGCCAGCAGTCCGGTAGGGGGTTTTGGTGAAAAACTGTTTTTT; abundance: NA; j_gene: TRBJ1-4; len: 15; d_gene: NA; v_gene: TRBV25-1
CDR3aa: CASSLAGGRDTGELFF; CDR3nt: TGTGCCAGCAGCTTGGCCGGTGGGAGGGACACCGGGGAGCTGTTTTTT; abundance: NA; j_gene: TRBJ2-2; len: 16; d_gene: TRBD2; v_gene: TRBV5-4
CDR3aa: CASSLGGTVEKLFF; CDR3nt: TGCGCCAGCAGCTTGGGAGGGACAGTCGAAAAACTGTTTTTT; abundance: NA; j_gene: TRBJ1-4; len: 14; d_gene: TRBD1; v_gene: TRBV5-1
CDR3aa: CATSNDRGSGNTIYF; CDR3nt: TGTGCCACCAGCAACGACAGGGGCTCTGGAAACACCATATATTTT; abundance: once; j_gene: TRBJ1-3; len: 15; d_gene: TRBD1; v_gene: TRBV15
CDR3aa: CASSQDGAGAFF; CDR3nt: TGCGCCAGCAGCCAAGATGGTGCGGGGGCTTTCTTT; abundance: NA; j_gene: TRBJ1-1; len: 12; d_gene: NA; v_gene: TRBV4-1
CDR3aa: CASSPGDGSLGTEAFF; CDR3nt: TGTGCCAGCAGTCCAGGGGACGGAAGCTTGGGCACTGAAGCTTTCTTT; abundance: NA; j_gene: TRBJ1-1; len: 16; d_gene: NA; v_gene: TRBV2
CDR3aa: CASSDSYDKPTSEAFF; CDR3nt: TGCGCCAGCAGTGACTCCTATGATAAACCAACGTCGGAGGCTTTCTTT; abundance: NA; j_gene: TRBJ1-1; len: 16; d_gene: NA; v_gene: TRBV10-1
CDR3aa: CASSVIDSSYNEQFF; CDR3nt: TGTGCCAGCAGCGTTATAGATAGCTCCTACAATGAGCAGTTCTTC; abundance: NA; j_gene: TRBJ2-1; len: 15; d_gene: NA; v_gene: TRBV9
CDR3aa: CASSIEGQGAYEQYF; CDR3nt: TGTGCCAGTAGTATAGAGGGACAGGGGGCCTACGAGCAGTACTTC; abundance: NA; j_gene: TRBJ2-7; len: 15; d_gene: TRBD1; v_gene: TRBV19
CDR3aa: CASSDRDRVSGNTIYF; CDR3nt: TGTGCCAGCAGCGATCGAGACAGGGTCTCTGGAAACACCATATATTTT; abundance: NA; j_gene: TRBJ1-3; len: 16; d_gene: TRBD1; v_gene: TRBV11-3
CDR3aa: CASSLTGATNEKLFF; CDR3nt: TGCGCCAGCAGCCTTACAGGGGCGACTAATGAAAAACTGTTTTTT; abundance: NA; j_gene: TRBJ1-4; len: 15; d_gene: TRBD1; v_gene: TRBV5-1
CDR3aa: CARRQGMNTEAFF; CDR3nt: TGTGCCAGAAGACAGGGGATGAACACTGAAGCTTTCTTT; abundance: NA; j_gene: TRBJ1-1; len: 13; d_gene: TRBD1; v_gene: TRBV10-3
CDR3aa: CASSDQGWNSPLHF; CDR3nt: TGTGCCAGCAGTGATCAGGGATGGAATTCACCCCTCCACTTT; abundance: NA; j_gene: TRBJ1-6; len: 14; d_gene: NA; v_gene: TRBV2
CDR3aa: CASSPKAPASGNTIYF; CDR3nt: TGTGCCAGCTCCCCAAAAGCTCCCGCGTCTGGAAACACCATATATTTT; abundance: NA; j_gene: TRBJ1-3; len: 16; d_gene: NA; v_gene: TRBV18
CDR3aa: CASSLFPSGSYNEQFF; CDR3nt: TGTGCCAGCAGCTTATTCCCTAGCGGGAGCTACAATGAGCAGTTCTTC; abundance: NA; j_gene: TRBJ2-1; len: 16; d_gene: TRBD2; v_gene: TRBV7-2
CDR3aa: CAWSVPRQGNFSYTF; CDR3nt: TGTGCCTGGAGTGTACCCCGACAGGGTAATTTTAGCTACACCTTC; abundance: NA; j_gene: TRBJ1-2; len: 15; d_gene: TRBD1; v_gene: TRBV30
CDR3aa: CASSLEAPGKYNSPLHF; CDR3nt: TGTGCCAGCAGCTTGGAGGCCCCAGGAAAGTACAATTCACCCCTCCACTTT; abundance: NA; j_gene: TRBJ1-6; len: 17; d_gene: NA; v_gene: TRBV7-6
CDR3aa: CAWSMGRGSSYNSPLHF; CDR3nt: TGTGCCTGGAGTATGGGAAGGGGGAGCTCCTATAATTCACCCCTCCACTTT; abundance: NA; j_gene: TRBJ1-6; len: 17; d_gene: NA; v_gene: TRBV30
CDR3aa: CASRSSAGNTIYF; CDR3nt: TGTGCCAGCAGATCTAGTGCTGGAAACACCATATATTTT; abundance: NA; j_gene: TRBJ1-3; len: 13; d_gene: NA; v_gene: TRBV7-2
CDR3aa: CASNLVAGKTKQFF; CDR3nt: TGTGCCAGCAATCTAGTGGCGGGAAAGACGAAGCAGTTCTTC; abundance: NA; j_gene: TRBJ2-1; len: 14; d_gene: NA; v_gene: TRBV28
CDR3aa: CASSLEGAGANTGELFF; CDR3nt: TGTGCCAGCAGCTTAGAGGGGGCAGGGGCGAACACCGGGGAGCTGTTTTTT; abundance: NA; j_gene: TRBJ2-2; len: 17; d_gene: TRBD1; v_gene: TRBV7-9
CDR3aa: CASSFSGASTDTQYF; CDR3nt: TGTGCCAGCAGCTTTTCGGGAGCTAGCACAGATACGCAGTATTTT; abundance: NA; j_gene: TRBJ2-3; len: 15; d_gene: NA; v_gene: TRBV7-9
CDR3aa: CASSSSLRQGDSYGYTF; CDR3nt: TGTGCCAGCAGTTCATCCCTTCGACAGGGGGACAGTTATGGCTACACCTTC; abundance: NA; j_gene: TRBJ1-2; len: 17; d_gene: TRBD1; v_gene: TRBV27
CDR3aa: CASSVGQNTEAFF; CDR3nt: TGTGCCAGCAGTGTTGGCCAGAACACTGAAGCTTTCTTT; abundance: once; j_gene: TRBJ1-1; len: 13; d_gene: NA; v_gene: TRBV2
CDR3aa: CAIMDRGMNTEAFF; CDR3nt: TGTGCCATCATGGACAGGGGCATGAACACTGAAGCTTTCTTT; abundance: few; j_gene: TRBJ1-1; len: 14; d_gene: TRBD1; v_gene: TRBV10-3
CDR3aa: CASSGGSGEEYEQYF; CDR3nt: TGCGCCAGCAGCGGGGGGTCGGGAGAGGAGTACGAGCAGTACTTC; abundance: NA; j_gene: TRBJ2-7; len: 15; d_gene: NA; v_gene: TRBV5-1
CDR3aa: CASSLRTGSHEQYF; CDR3nt: TGTGCCAGCAGTTTACGGACAGGGAGCCACGAGCAGTACTTC; abundance: NA; j_gene: TRBJ2-7; len: 14; d_gene: TRBD1; v_gene: TRBV27
CDR3aa: CATSRGGGGVNGELFF; CDR3nt: TGTGCCACCAGCAGAGGGGGCGGCGGGGTCAACGGGGAGCTGTTTTTT; abundance: NA; j_gene: TRBJ2-2; len: 16; d_gene: NA; v_gene: TRBV15
CDR3aa: CASSTGQGAYEQYF; CDR3nt: TGCGCCAGCAGTACAGGACAGGGGGCTTACGAGCAGTACTTC; abundance: NA; j_gene: TRBJ2-7; len: 14; d_gene: TRBD1; v_gene: TRBV10-1
CDR3aa: CASCLPGQGVSEQYF; CDR3nt: TGTGCCAGCTGTCTACCGGGACAGGGAGTTTCAGAGCAGTACTTC; abundance: NA; j_gene: TRBJ2-7; len: 15; d_gene: TRBD1; v_gene: TRBV2
CDR3aa: CASSREVNTEAFF; CDR3nt: TGCGCCAGCAGCCGGGAGGTGAACACTGAAGCTTTCTTT; abundance: NA; j_gene: TRBJ1-1; len: 13; d_gene: NA; v_gene: TRBV5-1
CDR3aa: CASSSWTGDEQFF; CDR3nt: TGTGCCAGTAGTTCATGGACAGGGGATGAGCAGTTCTTC; abundance: NA; j_gene: TRBJ2-1; len: 13; d_gene: TRBD1; v_gene: TRBV19
CDR3aa: CASSQEVPGNTEAFF; CDR3nt: TGCGCCAGCAGCCAAGAAGTTCCGGGGAACACTGAAGCTTTCTTT; abundance: NA; j_gene: TRBJ1-1; len: 15; d_gene: NA; v_gene: TRBV4-1
CDR3aa: CASSREGPGQPQHF; CDR3nt: TGTGCCAGCAGCAGGGAAGGGCCAGGGCAGCCCCAGCATTTT; abundance: NA; j_gene: TRBJ1-5; len: 14; d_gene: NA; v_gene: TRBV5-6
CDR3aa: CASSLVPGDQPQHF; CDR3nt: TGTGCCAGCAGCTTGGTGCCAGGGGATCAGCCCCAGCATTTT; abundance: NA; j_gene: TRBJ1-5; len: 14; d_gene: NA; v_gene: TRBV5-5
CDR3aa: CASSGLSYNEQFF; CDR3nt: TGCGCCAGCTCTGGACTCTCCTACAATGAGCAGTTCTTC; abundance: NA; j_gene: TRBJ2-1; len: 13; d_gene: NA; v_gene: TRBV4-1
CDR3aa: CAIATANTGELFF; CDR3nt: TGTGCCATTGCGACAGCCAACACCGGGGAGCTGTTTTTT; abundance: NA; j_gene: TRBJ2-2; len: 13; d_gene: NA; v_gene: TRBV6-1
CDR3aa: CASSLRQGVGQPQHF; CDR3nt: TGCGCCAGCAGCCTCCGACAGGGGGTTGGGCAGCCCCAGCATTTT; abundance: NA; j_gene: TRBJ1-5; len: 15; d_gene: TRBD1; v_gene: TRBV4-1
CDR3aa: CSVEKGTGNTIYF; CDR3nt: TGCAGCGTTGAAAAGGGGACTGGAAACACCATATATTTT; abundance: NA; j_gene: TRBJ1-3; len: 13; d_gene: NA; v_gene: TRBV29-1
CDR3aa: CASSVLLVPYNEQFF; CDR3nt: TGTGCCAGCTCGGTCCTCCTGGTTCCATACAATGAGCAGTTCTTC; abundance: once; j_gene: TRBJ2-1; len: 15; d_gene: NA; v_gene: TRBV6-1